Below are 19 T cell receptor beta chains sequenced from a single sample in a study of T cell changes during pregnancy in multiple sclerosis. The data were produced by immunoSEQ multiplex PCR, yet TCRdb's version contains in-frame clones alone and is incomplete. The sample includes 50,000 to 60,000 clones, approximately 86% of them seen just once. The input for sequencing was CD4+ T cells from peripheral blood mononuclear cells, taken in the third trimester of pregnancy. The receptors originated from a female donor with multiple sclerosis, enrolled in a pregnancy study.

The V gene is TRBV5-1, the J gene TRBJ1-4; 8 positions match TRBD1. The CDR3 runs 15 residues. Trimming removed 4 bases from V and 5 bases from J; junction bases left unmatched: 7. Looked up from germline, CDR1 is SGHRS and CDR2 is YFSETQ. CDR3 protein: CASSPQGAKNEKLFF. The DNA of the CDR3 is TGCGCCAGCAGCCCTCAGGGGGCGAAGAATGAAAAACTGTTTTTT. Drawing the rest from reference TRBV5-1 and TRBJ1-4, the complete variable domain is KAGVTQTPRYLIKTRGQQVTLSCSPISGHRSVSWYQQTPGQGLQFLFEYFSETQRNKGNFPGRFSGRQFSNSRSEMNVSTLELGDSALYLCASSPQGAKNEKLFFGSGTQLSVL.

CDR3 sequence reads: CAGAIRDTDYEQYF. The CDR3 coding sequence is TGCGCCGGGGCAATCCGGGACACCGACTACGAGCAGTACTTC. The chain links TRBV10-1 to TRBJ2-7; D may be TRBD1 (6 bases). This CDR3 is 14 amino acids long. From germline, CDR1 is WNHNN and CDR2 SYGVQD (reference sequence). Trimming took off 11 bases at V and 3 bases at J, with 20 bases between the two ends.

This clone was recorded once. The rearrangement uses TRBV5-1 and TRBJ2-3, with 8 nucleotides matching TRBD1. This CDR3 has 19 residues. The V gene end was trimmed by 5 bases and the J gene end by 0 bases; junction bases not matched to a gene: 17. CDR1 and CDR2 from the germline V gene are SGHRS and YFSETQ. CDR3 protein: CASSFNYRGMASSTDTQYF. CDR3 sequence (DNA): TGCGCCAGCAGTTTCAACTACAGGGGGATGGCCTCTAGCACAGATACGCAGTATTTT.

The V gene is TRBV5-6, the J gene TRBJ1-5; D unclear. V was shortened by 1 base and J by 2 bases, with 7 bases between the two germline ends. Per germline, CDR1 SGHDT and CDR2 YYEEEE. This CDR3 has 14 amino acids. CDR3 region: CASSLSYGNQPQHF. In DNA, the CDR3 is TGTGCCAGCAGCTTGTCTTATGGCAATCAGCCCCAGCATTTT.

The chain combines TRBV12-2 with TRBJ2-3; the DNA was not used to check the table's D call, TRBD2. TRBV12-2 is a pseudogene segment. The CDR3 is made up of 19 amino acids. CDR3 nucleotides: TGTGCAAGTCGCTTAGAAGCGGCCCAACTTTTAGAACGCACAGATACGCAGTATTTT. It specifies CASRLEAAQLLERTDTQYF.

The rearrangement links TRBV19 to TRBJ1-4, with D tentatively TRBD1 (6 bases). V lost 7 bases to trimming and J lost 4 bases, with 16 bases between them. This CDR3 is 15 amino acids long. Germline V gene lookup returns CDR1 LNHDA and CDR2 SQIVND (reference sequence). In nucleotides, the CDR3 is TGTGCCAGTAAGGTCCAGGGGCGTAATAATGAAAAACTGTTTTTT. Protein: CASKVQGRNNEKLFF.

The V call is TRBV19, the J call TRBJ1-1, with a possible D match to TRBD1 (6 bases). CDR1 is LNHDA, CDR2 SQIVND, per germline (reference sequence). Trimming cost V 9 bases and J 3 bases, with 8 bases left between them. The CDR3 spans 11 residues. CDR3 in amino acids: CASRGYTEAFF. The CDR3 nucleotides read TGTGCCAGCAGGGGCTACACTGAAGCTTTCTTT.

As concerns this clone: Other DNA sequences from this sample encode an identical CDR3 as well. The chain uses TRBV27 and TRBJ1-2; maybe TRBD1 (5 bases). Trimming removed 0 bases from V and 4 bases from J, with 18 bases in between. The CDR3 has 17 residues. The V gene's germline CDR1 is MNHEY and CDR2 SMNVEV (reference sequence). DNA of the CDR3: TGTGCCAGCAGTTTATCGGGTCTGGGAATAAGGGGCTATGGCTACACCTTC. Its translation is CASSLSGLGIRGYGYTF.

Here the CDR3 reads CASSLDLINYGYTF. The CDR3 nucleotides are TGTGCCAGCAGCTTAGACCTAATTAACTATGGCTACACCTTC. The rearrangement links TRBV7-9 to TRBJ1-2; the D is unclear. This CDR3 contains 14 residues. CDR1 is SEHNR and CDR2 is FQNEAQ in the germline V gene (reference sequence). The V end was cut by 1 base, the J end by 1 base, with 7 bases between.

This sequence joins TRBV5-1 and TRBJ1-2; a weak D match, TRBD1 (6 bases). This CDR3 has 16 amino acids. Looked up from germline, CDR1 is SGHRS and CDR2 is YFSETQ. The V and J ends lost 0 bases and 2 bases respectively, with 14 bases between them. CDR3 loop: CASSLAKPGGNYGYTF. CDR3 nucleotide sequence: TGCGCCAGCAGCTTGGCAAAACCGGGGGGCAACTATGGCTACACCTTC.

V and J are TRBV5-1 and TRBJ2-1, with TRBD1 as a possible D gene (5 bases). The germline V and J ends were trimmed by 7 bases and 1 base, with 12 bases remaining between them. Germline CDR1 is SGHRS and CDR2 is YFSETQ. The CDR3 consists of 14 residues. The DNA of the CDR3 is TGCGCCAGCGGTGGGGCCTCTTCCTACAATGAGCAGTTCTTC. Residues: CASGGASSYNEQFF.

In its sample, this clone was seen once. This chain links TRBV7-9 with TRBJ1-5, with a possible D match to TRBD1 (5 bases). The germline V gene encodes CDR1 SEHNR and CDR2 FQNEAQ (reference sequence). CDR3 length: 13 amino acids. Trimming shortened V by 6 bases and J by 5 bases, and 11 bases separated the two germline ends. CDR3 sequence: CASRLREDQPQHF. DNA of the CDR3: TGTGCCAGCAGACTCAGGGAGGATCAGCCCCAGCATTTT.

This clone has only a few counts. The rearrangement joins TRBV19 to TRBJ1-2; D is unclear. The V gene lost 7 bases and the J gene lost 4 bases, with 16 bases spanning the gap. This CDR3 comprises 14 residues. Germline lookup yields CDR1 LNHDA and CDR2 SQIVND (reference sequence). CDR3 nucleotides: TGTGCCAGTACCCAGCCCGAAGCTAGCTATGGCTACACCTTC. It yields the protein CASTQPEASYGYTF.

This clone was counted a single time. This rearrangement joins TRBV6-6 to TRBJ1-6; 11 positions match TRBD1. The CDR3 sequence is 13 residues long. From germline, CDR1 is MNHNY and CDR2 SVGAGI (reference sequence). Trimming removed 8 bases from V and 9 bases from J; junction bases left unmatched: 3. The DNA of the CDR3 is TGTGCCAGCGGGACAGGGGGTCTTTCACCCCTCCACTTT. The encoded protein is CASGTGGLSPLHF.

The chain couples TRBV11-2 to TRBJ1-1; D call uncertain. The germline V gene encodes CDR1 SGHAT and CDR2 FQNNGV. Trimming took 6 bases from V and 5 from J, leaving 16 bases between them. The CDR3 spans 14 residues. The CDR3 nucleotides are TGTGCCAGCAGGTTCCTCGGACCGGGGACTGAAGCTTTCTTT. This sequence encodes CASRFLGPGTEAFF.

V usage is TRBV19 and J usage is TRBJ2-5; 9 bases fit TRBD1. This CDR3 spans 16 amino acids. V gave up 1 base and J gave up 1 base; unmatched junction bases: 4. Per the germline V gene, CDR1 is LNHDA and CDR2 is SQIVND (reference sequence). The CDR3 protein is CASSIGGTGSQETQYF. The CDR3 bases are TGTGCCAGTAGTATAGGGGGGACAGGGAGCCAAGAGACCCAGTACTTC.

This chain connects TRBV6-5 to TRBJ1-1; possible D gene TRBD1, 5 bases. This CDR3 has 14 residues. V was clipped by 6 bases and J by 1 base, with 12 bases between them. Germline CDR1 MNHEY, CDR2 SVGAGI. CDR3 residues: CASRAGTENTEAFF. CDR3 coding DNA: TGTGCCAGCAGGGCCGGGACTGAGAACACTGAAGCTTTCTTT.

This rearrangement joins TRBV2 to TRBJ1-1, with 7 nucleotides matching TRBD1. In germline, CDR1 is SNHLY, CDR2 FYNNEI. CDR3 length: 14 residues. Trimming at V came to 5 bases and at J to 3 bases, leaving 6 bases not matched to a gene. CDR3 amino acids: CASSTQGTDTEAFF. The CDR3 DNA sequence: TGTGCCAGCAGTACACAGGGGACGGACACTGAAGCTTTCTTT.

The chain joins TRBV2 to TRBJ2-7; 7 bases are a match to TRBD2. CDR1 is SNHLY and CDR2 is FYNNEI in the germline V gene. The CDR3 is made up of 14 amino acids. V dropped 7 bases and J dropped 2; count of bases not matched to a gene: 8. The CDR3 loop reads CASTLGGVAYEQYF. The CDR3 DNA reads TGTGCCAGCACCCTGGGGGGGGTTGCCTACGAGCAGTACTTC.